This T cell receptor (beta chain) was profiled in a study of T cell responses to AZD1222 COVID-19 vaccine. General observations from the study: An increase in Spike-specific TCR breadth and depth was observed after two AZD1222 doses.

Assay used: immunoSEQ multiplex PCR; TCRdb lists only in-frame clones, some missing. The table records approximately 130,000 clones, just over 90% of them present only once. Germline trimming cut 2 bases from V and 8 bases from J; bases unmatched to any gene: 8. CDR3 length: 16 residues. Germline loops: CDR1 SGHNT, CDR2 YYREEE (reference sequence). Comments on this clone: The antigen is undetermined.

V gene TRBV5-4 combines with J gene TRBJ2-1; 12 positions agree with TRBD2. This clonotype originated in an adult in good health. Sequenced here: peripheral blood, sampled on day 0 of AZD1222 vaccination. For the CDR3, the DNA is TGTGCCAGCAGCTTCCCGACTAGCGGGAGTATCGATGAGCAGTTCTTC. Its translation is CASSFPTSGSIDEQFF.